This T cell receptor beta chain was sequenced during a study of blood T cells in healthy people across ages. Germline CDR1 LGHNA, CDR2 YSLEER. The CDR3 runs to 17 residues. The trim removed 1 base at V and 5 bases at J, leaving 9 bases unmatched. General study results and limits: The study found more naive CD4+ cells and higher diversity in long-lived than aged donors. Naive T cell percentage by flow cytometry tracked strongly with beta diversity.

About this clonotype itself: Antigen specificity is unknown.

A J-beta primer mix and a sample-barcoded 5' primer were used in a second PCR of about 7 to 12 cycles. Every cDNA molecule bore a tag from a template-switch adaptor containing 12 random nucleotides. TCRdb re-called the 5' RACE reads through MiXCR, storing one row per CDR3 protein. The table shows approximately 290,000 distinct CDR3 sequences, with less than 30% occurring only once. This receptor was identified in a woman aged 65 to 85 in good health. This sequence joins TRBV4-3 and TRBJ2-5; 11 bases agree with TRBD2. The sample taken for sequencing was blood. The CDR3 coding sequence is TGCGCCAGCAGCCAAGCTAGCGGGAGGCTAAACGGGGAGACCCAGTACTTC. Its protein is CASSQASGRLNGETQYF.